These 13 T cell receptor beta chains were all obtained from the same sample, sequenced in a study of shared clonotypes between healthy human individuals. CD45RO-negative CD8 cells positively selected for CCR7 made up the naive population, which excluded terminally differentiated effector memory CD45RA+ cells. TCRdb's copy holds only in-frame clones and misses some; the assay was immunoSEQ multiplex PCR. The sample holds about 2 million clones, about 95% seen once. Sequencing was performed on naive CD8+ T cells sorted from blood. These receptors all come from a man between 18 and 29 years old in good health.

Concerning this clone itself: Other DNA sequences within the sample encode an identical CDR3. J is TRBJ2-2 and V is TRBV2, with 11 bases identical to TRBD1. From germline, CDR1 is SNHLY and CDR2 FYNNEI. The ends lost 3 bases at V and 6 bases at J; junction bases unmatched: 3. This CDR3 spans 15 amino acids. CDR3 residues: CASSEGQGGPGELFF. The CDR3 coding sequence is TGTGCCAGCAGTGAGGGACAGGGGGGGCCCGGGGAGCTGTTTTTT.

The chain joins TRBV10-3 to TRBJ1-5; no definite D call. The V gene lost 0 bases and the J gene lost 6 bases, with 12 bases spanning the gap. The CDR3 extends over 15 amino acids. Germline values: CDR1 ENHRY, CDR2 SYGVKD. DNA of the CDR3: TGTGCCATCAGTGAGTCGTTAATTCCGGGTCAGCCCCAGCATTTT. This codes for CAISESLIPGQPQHF.

The chain links TRBV2 to TRBJ2-3; TRBD2 agrees at 12 bases. V was pared by 7 bases and J by 1 base, with 6 bases of the junction left unmatched. Germline CDR1 is SNHLY and CDR2 is FYNNEI. This CDR3 comprises 16 residues. The CDR3: CASTWTSGVGTDTQYF. The CDR3, as DNA: TGTGCCAGCACTTGGACTAGCGGGGTTGGCACAGATACGCAGTATTTT.

This chain connects TRBV9 to TRBJ2-3; D is uncertain. Per germline, CDR1 SGDLS and CDR2 YYNGEE. V dropped 1 base and J dropped 5 bases, with 11 bases sitting between them. The CDR3 is made up of 14 amino acids. CDR3 DNA sequence: TGTGCCAGCAGCGTATACGGATCACAAGATACGCAGTATTTT. Translated: CASSVYGSQDTQYF.

V and J are TRBV4-1 and TRBJ2-7; D may be TRBD2 (6 bases). CDR1 and CDR2 from the germline V gene are MGHRA and YSYEKL. V was clipped by 1 base and J by 2 bases, with 12 bases between them. This CDR3 comprises 15 residues. CDR3: CASSQGGTVTYEQYF. The CDR3 nucleotides are TGCGCCAGCAGCCAAGGCGGGACGGTTACCTACGAGCAGTACTTC.

This sequence joins TRBV27 and TRBJ2-7, with 8 bases aligning to TRBD2. The germline V gene encodes CDR1 MNHEY and CDR2 SMNVEV (reference sequence). The CDR3 has 18 amino acids. J lost 5 bases, V lost 2 bases, and 17 bases had no gene match. CDR3 bases: TGTGCCAGCAGTTTAGGCCAATTTGGCGGGAGGCTCCCACACGAGCAGTACTTC. It specifies CASSLGQFGGRLPHEQYF.

The gene calls are TRBV4-1 and TRBJ1-2, with D unresolved. Between the trimmed V and J ends, which lost 3 bases and 0 bases, there was a span of 11 bases. Germline V gene data show CDR1 as MGHRA and CDR2 as YSYEKL. CDR3 size: 15 residues. The CDR3: CASSQASGANYGYTF. The DNA for the CDR3 is TGCGCCAGCAGCCAGGCCTCCGGTGCTAACTATGGCTACACCTTC.

This chain connects TRBV6-6 to TRBJ1-2, with D unclear. Germline V gene data show CDR1 as MNHNY and CDR2 as SVGAGI (reference sequence). The CDR3 totals 14 residues. Trimming took off 2 bases at V and 2 bases at J, with 9 bases between the two ends. The CDR3 here is CASSYGQLNYGYTF. For the CDR3, the DNA is TGTGCCAGCAGTTACGGGCAGCTAAACTATGGCTACACCTTC.

Here the CDR3 reads CASSATGGLAHEQYF. CDR3 DNA sequence: TGTGCCAGCAGCGCCACGGGAGGATTGGCCCACGAGCAGTACTTC. The chain links TRBV9 to TRBJ2-7; 7 bases line up with TRBD2. Germline lookup yields CDR1 SGDLS and CDR2 YYNGEE. After removal of 3 bases from V and 5 bases from J, the junction contained 11 bases not matched to a gene. The length of the CDR3 is 15 residues.

With regard to this clone: Other DNA sequences in this sample translate to the same CDR3. The CDR3 loop reads CASSLDPASYEQYF. The CDR3 DNA sequence: TGTGCCAGCAGCTTAGACCCGGCATCCTACGAGCAGTACTTC. The chain combines TRBV7-9 with TRBJ2-7; D uncertain. Trimming cost V 1 base and J 1 base, with 8 bases left between them. Germline CDR1 SEHNR, CDR2 FQNEAQ (reference sequence). This CDR3 spans 14 amino acids.

V and J are TRBV29-1 and TRBJ2-7; D gene ambiguous. This CDR3 spans 12 amino acids. Germline CDR1 reads SQVTM; CDR2 reads ANQGSEA. Trimming left V 4 bases short and J 2 bases short, with 9 bases between. The CDR3 loop reads CSVVANAYEQYF. In nucleotides, the CDR3 is TGCAGCGTTGTAGCTAACGCCTACGAGCAGTACTTC.

This clone appeared once. Here the CDR3 DNA reads TGTGCCAGCAGTTGGCGGTCTACCCGGTCCCAGACCCAGTACTTC. Translated: CASSWRSTRSQTQYF. The chain links TRBV28 to TRBJ2-5; D is uncertain. With 4 bases removed from V and 6 bases from J, the gap between germline ends came to 18 bases. The CDR3 runs to 15 residues. Germline loops: CDR1 MDHEN, CDR2 SYDVKM.

The DNA for the CDR3 is TGTGCCAGCAGCTTTACATACTCGGGGGAGCTGTTTTTT. Protein product: CASSFTYSGELFF. This sequence joins TRBV7-9 and TRBJ2-2, with unresolved D. The CDR3 is made up of 13 amino acids. Trimming removed 3 bases from V and 8 bases from J, with 10 bases in between. Germline V CDR1 and CDR2: SEHNR, FQNEAQ (reference sequence).